This T cell receptor (beta chain) was documented in a study of blood T cell repertoires in COVID-19. The wider study: Acute-phase and convalescent COVID-19 samples originated in the United States, Italy and Spain. T cells, B-cell-depleted T cells, or PBMCs provided the cDNA or gDNA that served as material.

From germline, CDR1 is MDHEN and CDR2 SYDVKM. The CDR3 totals 15 residues. Trimming shortened V by 3 bases and J by 7 bases, and 18 bases separated the two germline ends. The method was immunoSEQ multiplex PCR; TCRdb's version includes in-frame clones alone and lacks a portion of them. The top ten clones hold around 6.8% of a sample with 110,000 to 150,000 clones, 84% of them seen once. What was sequenced was peripheral blood. This receptor was identified in a human donor in a cohort sampled during active COVID-19. This sequence joins TRBV28 and TRBJ1-2, with D possibly being TRBD1 (5 bases). The CDR3 DNA sequence: TGTGCCAGCAGTTTGGTGCAGGGAAGTGGTAGTGGCTACACCTTC. Translating it yields CASSLVQGSGSGYTF.